These 18 T cell receptor beta chains were all obtained from the same sample, sequenced in a study of identical twins. TCRdb called the 5' RACE reads again in MiXCR, with one record for every CDR3 protein. The data hold about 690,000 distinct CDR3 sequences, with 5.5% to 7.5% observed a single time. Specimen: naive T cells sorted from blood. The receptors were sampled from a man aged 18-30 years in good health.

The gene calls are TRBV7-6 and TRBJ2-5; TRBD2 might be the D (6 bases). The V gene's germline CDR1 is SGHVS and CDR2 FNYEAQ. Trimming left V 2 bases short and J 3 bases short, with 16 bases between. The CDR3 is 16 amino acids. The CDR3 reads CASSLLRLRGKETQYF. In DNA, the CDR3 is TGTGCCAGCAGCTTACTCAGACTGCGGGGCAAAGAGACCCAGTACTTC.

The chain links TRBV11-1 to TRBJ2-1; 10 bases are a match to TRBD2. Germline trimming cut 1 base from V and 6 bases from J; bases unmatched to any gene: 6. Germline lookup yields CDR1 SGHAT and CDR2 FQDESV (reference sequence). The CDR3 length is 16 residues. CDR3 loop: CASSLERLAGFNEQFF. DNA of the CDR3: TGTGCCAGCAGCTTAGAGAGACTAGCGGGCTTCAATGAGCAGTTCTTC.

The V gene is TRBV18, the J gene TRBJ2-3; no firm D call. V gave up 2 bases and J gave up 2 bases, with 8 bases separating them. This CDR3 has 14 residues. The V gene's germline CDR1 is KGHSH and CDR2 LQKENI. The CDR3 here is CASSPAKTTDTQYF. DNA for the CDR3: TGTGCCAGCTCACCAGCCAAGACCACAGATACGCAGTATTTT.

This clonotype showed up just a few times. The chain combines TRBV7-2 with TRBJ2-5; tentative D call: TRBD2 (7 bases). There are 14 residues in the CDR3. V lost 8 bases and J lost 5, with 18 bases in between. CDR1 SGHTA and CDR2 FQGNSA come from the germline V gene. This CDR3 reads CASLRRGGRETQYF. The CDR3 DNA is TGTGCCAGCTTAAGAAGGGGGGGGCGGGAGACCCAGTACTTC.

This clonotype was counted at least ten times. This chain uses TRBV20-1 with TRBJ2-7, with D hard to call. The germline gives CDR1 DFQATT, CDR2 SNEGSKA (reference sequence). CDR3 length: 13 residues. V lost 1 base, J lost 4 bases, and 11 bases lay in between. The CDR3 region is CSARGQETYEQYF. The CDR3 coding sequence is TGCAGTGCTAGAGGGCAGGAGACATACGAGCAGTACTTC.

This clonotype came up a few times. The chain's CDR3 is CASSQDPNSGRATYEQYF. The CDR3 nucleotides are TGCGCCAGCAGCCAAGATCCTAATAGCGGGAGGGCCACATACGAGCAGTACTTC. V is TRBV4-3 and J is TRBJ2-7; 11 bases agree with TRBD2. The germline V gene encodes CDR1 LGHNA and CDR2 YSLEER. V was clipped by 0 bases and J by 4 bases; unmatched bases: 11. This CDR3 is built from 18 residues.

Written as DNA, the CDR3 is TGTGCCAGCAGCCAAGAAGGGACAGGGGGCAGGAATGAGCAGTTCTTC. It translates to CASSQEGTGGRNEQFF. V usage is TRBV4-2 and J usage is TRBJ2-1, with 12 positions matching TRBD1. The V and J ends lost 0 bases and 7 bases, in that order; junction bases with no gene match: 4. The germline V gene encodes CDR1 LGHNA and CDR2 YNFKEQ. This CDR3 region has 16 residues.

This clonotype occurred many times. The chain joins TRBV5-5 to TRBJ2-7, with D perhaps TRBD2 (7 bases). The CDR3 length is 15 residues. The germline V gene has CDR1 SGHKS and CDR2 YYEKEE (reference sequence). Trimming took off 0 bases at V and 5 bases at J, with 15 bases between the two ends. In DNA, the CDR3 is TGTGCCAGCAGCTTGGGTACCGGGGGGCGCGACGAGCAGTACTTC. It is translated as CASSLGTGGRDEQYF. The full variable domain, rest sourced from reference TRBV5-5 and TRBJ2-7, is DAGVTQSPTHLIKTRGQQVTLRCSPISGHKSVSWYQQVLGQGPQFIFQYYEKEERGRGNFPDRFSARQFPNYSSELNVNALLLGDSALYLCASSLGTGGRDEQYFGPGTRLTVT.

This clonotype was recorded at least ten times. The CDR3 sequence: CSARIGVAGELFF. CDR3 sequence (DNA): TGCAGTGCTAGAATAGGGGTGGCCGGGGAGCTGTTTTTT. The genes are TRBV20-1 and TRBJ2-2, with D maybe TRBD1 (5 bases). This CDR3 is built from 13 residues. Looked up from germline, CDR1 is DFQATT and CDR2 is SNEGSKA (reference sequence). The V end was cut by 2 bases, the J end by 6 bases, with 10 bases between.

This clonotype was counted at least ten times. The V gene is TRBV20-1, the J gene TRBJ2-6; no clear D. Germline CDR1 and CDR2: DFQATT and SNEGSKA (reference sequence). V was shortened by 0 bases and J by 4 bases, with 7 bases between the two germline ends. The CDR3 length is 14 residues. The CDR3 bases are TGCAGTGCTAGAGAGGGGTCCGGGGCCAACGTCCTGACTTTC. It encodes CSAREGSGANVLTF.

A word on this clonotype: This may stem from a read error, because a much larger clone lies one nucleotide away. The CDR3 end shows no conserved phenylalanine or tryptophan, and so a read error is likely. This chain connects TRBV27 to TRBJ1-1; possibly TRBD1 for D (6 bases). The CDR3 runs 15 residues. Germline values: CDR1 MNHEY, CDR2 SMNVEV (reference sequence). V shed 0 bases and J shed 4 bases, with 12 bases lying between them. CDR3 sequence (DNA): TGTGCCAGCAGTTTATCGGGGACATCGTTCACTGAAGCTTTCTAT. This sequence encodes CASSLSGTSFTEAFY.

This clonotype was counted many times. The J gene is TRBJ2-5, the V gene TRBV15; D is perhaps TRBD1 (5 bases). The CDR3 sequence is 14 residues long. V lost 4 bases and J 2 bases, leaving 11 bases between the germline ends. Germline V gene sequence: CDR1 LNHNV, CDR2 YYDKDF (reference sequence). The CDR3 region has the DNA TGTGCCACCAGCATCCCAGGGTTACAAGAGACCCAGTACTTC. It yields the protein CATSIPGLQETQYF.

This clonotype was detected many times. The chain combines TRBV10-3 with TRBJ2-7; the match to TRBD1 covers 7 bases. The germline V gene has CDR1 ENHRY and CDR2 SYGVKD. J lost 2 bases, V lost 4 bases, and 2 bases had no gene match. The CDR3 is made up of 13 amino acids. CDR3 amino acids: CAISGQGPYEQYV. The DNA for the CDR3 is TGTGCCATCAGTGGACAGGGCCCCTACGAGCAGTACGTC.

The chain couples TRBV11-2 to TRBJ2-4; 10 nucleotides align to TRBD2. The CDR3 has 16 amino acids. Trimming removed 1 base from V and 8 bases from J; junction bases left unmatched: 8. In germline, CDR1 is SGHAT, CDR2 FQNNGV. The CDR3 nucleotides are TGTGCCAGCAGCTTAGGCGGGACTAGCGTTTCGTACATTCAGTACTTC. This translates into CASSLGGTSVSYIQYF.

This clonotype was seen ten or more times. The chain employs TRBV12-3 or TRBV12-4 and TRBJ2-1; maybe TRBD1 (5 bases). The CDR3 contains 12 residues. Trimming took 8 bases from V and 9 from J, leaving 14 bases between them. The CDR3 loop is CASGLGVGEQFF. The CDR3 coding sequence is TGTGCCAGCGGCTTAGGGGTAGGTGAGCAGTTCTTC.

This clonotype was seen many times. CDR3 nucleotide sequence: TGCGCCAGCAGCCGAGTACTAGAAACGCAGTATTTT. Encoded protein: CASSRVLETQYF. V usage is TRBV4-1 and J usage is TRBJ2-3, with a tentative D call TRBD2 (5 bases). CDR3 length: 12 residues. The V end lost 4 bases, the J end lost 9 bases, and 11 bases lay between the germline ends. Germline lookup yields CDR1 MGHRA and CDR2 YSYEKL.

This clonotype was recorded at least ten times. This chain joins TRBV29-1 and TRBJ2-7; 9 nucleotides line up with TRBD2. The CDR3 runs to 13 residues. V trimming: 6 bases; J trimming: 7 bases; junction bases outside the gene matches: 10. CDR1 is SQVTM, CDR2 ANQGSEA, per germline. CDR3 amino acids: CSVQKGLAGEQYF. In DNA, the CDR3 is TGCAGCGTGCAGAAGGGGCTAGCGGGAGAGCAGTACTTC.

This clonotype has a handful of counts. CDR3 sequence: CASSGTGVETQYF. The CDR3 DNA reads as TGTGCCAGCAGTGGGACAGGGGTAGAGACCCAGTACTTC. V and J are TRBV25-1 and TRBJ2-5; 9 bases are shared with TRBD1. CDR1 MGHDK and CDR2 SYGVNS come from the germline V gene. Germline trimming cut 4 bases from V and 4 bases from J; bases unmatched to any gene: 1. CDR3 length: 13 residues. Full variable domain (rest looked up from reference TRBV25-1 and TRBJ2-5): EADIYQTPRYLVIGTGKKITLECSQTMGHDKMYWYQQDPGMELHLIHYSYGVNSTEKGDLSSESTVSRIRTEHFPLTLESARPSHTSQYLCASSGTGVETQYFGPGTRLLVL.